This entry lists 31 T cell receptor beta chains sequenced from one sample in a study of blood T cell repertoires in COVID-19. Sequenced by immunoSEQ multiplex PCR; TCRdb stores in-frame clones only, minus some. The table has under 300,000 clones, about 91% seen once; the top ten hold 1.2%. The sequencing sample was made of PBMCs or T cells enriched from blood (not recorded which). All receptors come from a human donor in a cohort exposed to, infected with or recovered from COVID-19 (not recorded which). The donor label of this sample is uncertain.

The chain is built from TRBV24-1 and TRBJ2-1, with 9 bases matching TRBD2. CDR3 length equals 16 residues. Germline V lookup: CDR1 KGHDR, CDR2 SFDVKD. Trimming cost V 1 base and J 8 bases; bases outside gene matches: 8. The CDR3 loop is CATSDLGLAGNHEQFF. The CDR3 region has the DNA TGTGCCACCAGTGATTTAGGCCTAGCGGGGAACCATGAGCAGTTCTTC.

The chain couples TRBV11-2 to TRBJ2-7; TRBD1 aligns across 10 bases. This CDR3 is built from 14 residues. Germline trimming cut 3 bases from V and 5 bases from J; bases unmatched to any gene: 4. Per germline, CDR1 SGHAT and CDR2 FQNNGV. The CDR3 DNA sequence: TGTGCCAGCAGCTTGGGACAGGGGAGGAACGAGCAGTACTTC. It specifies CASSLGQGRNEQYF.

The rearrangement links TRBV27 to TRBJ1-6, with 7 bases lining up with TRBD1. Germline V gene data show CDR1 as MNHEY and CDR2 as SMNVEV (reference sequence). V gave up 6 bases and J gave up 10 bases; unmatched junction bases: 12. The CDR3 is made up of 15 amino acids. CDR3 loop: CASSQGVYAISPLHF. CDR3 DNA: TGTGCCAGCAGCCAGGGGGTGTATGCCATATCACCCCTCCACTTT.

The chain couples TRBV7-6 to TRBJ1-1; TRBD1 matches 7 bases. There are 11 residues in the CDR3. Germline trimming cut 4 bases from V and 8 bases from J; bases unmatched to any gene: 1. The germline V gene encodes CDR1 SGHVS and CDR2 FNYEAQ. The CDR3 sequence: CASSSGQEAFF. The CDR3 region has the DNA TGTGCCAGCAGCTCGGGACAGGAAGCTTTCTTT.

The V gene is TRBV29-1, the J gene TRBJ1-2; no firm D call. This CDR3 region has 13 residues. Looked up from germline, CDR1 is SQVTM and CDR2 is ANQGSEA. The V end lost 2 bases, the J end lost 8 bases, and 15 bases lay between the germline ends. The CDR3 nucleotides read TGCAGCGTTGAATTGAAATACTCTAGGGGCTACACCTTC. It translates to CSVELKYSRGYTF.

The V call is TRBV6-5, the J call TRBJ1-1, with 9 nucleotides matching TRBD1. V was pared by 5 bases and J by 3 bases, with 7 bases of the junction left unmatched. The CDR3 is 15 residues long. Germline lookup yields CDR1 MNHEY and CDR2 SVGAGI. CDR3 nucleotide sequence: TGTGCCAGCAGTCCAACGACAGGGGGGGACACTGAAGCTTTCTTT. Residues: CASSPTTGGDTEAFF.

This sequence joins TRBV3-1 (or the pseudogene TRBV3-2) and TRBJ2-1; 7 bases match TRBD2. Losses at the gene ends were 0 bases for V and 7 bases for J; bases not matched to a gene: 18. Germline loops: CDR1 LGHDT, CDR2 YNNKEL (reference sequence). The CDR3 covers 19 residues. The CDR3 DNA is TGTGCCAGCAGCCAAGAGGGAGGGACCGCCATTCGATTGAGGAATGAGCAGTTCTTC. Translated, it gives CASSQEGGTAIRLRNEQFF.

The CDR3 protein is CASSQEPGDPYEQYF. CDR3 bases: TGCGCCAGCAGCCAAGAACCGGGGGACCCCTACGAGCAGTACTTC. The genes are TRBV4-3 and TRBJ2-7, with D possibly TRBD2 on 6 matching bases. V was pared by 0 bases and J by 2 bases, with 11 bases between. Germline CDR1 LGHNA, CDR2 YSLEER. The CDR3 is made up of 15 amino acids.

The count of this clone is one. The rearrangement uses TRBV15 and TRBJ2-3; tentative D call: TRBD2 (6 bases). CDR1 is LNHNV, CDR2 YYDKDF, per germline (reference sequence). Trimming removed 2 bases at V and 5 bases at J, with 14 bases between. The CDR3 consists of 15 residues. The CDR3 DNA reads as TGTGCCACCAGCAGAACTCTAGGGCGGGGAGATACGCAGTATTTT. This encodes CATSRTLGRGDTQYF. Full variable domain (missing parts from reference TRBV15 and TRBJ2-3): DAMVIQNPRYQVTQFGKPVTLSCSQTLNHNVMYWYQQKSSQAPKLLFHYYDKDFNNEADTPDNFQSRRPNTSFCFLDIRSPGLGDTAMYLCATSRTLGRGDTQYFGPGTRLTVL.

This sequence joins TRBV27 and TRBJ1-4; maybe TRBD1 (5 bases). The CDR3 extends over 12 amino acids. Trimming cost V 3 bases and J 8 bases, with 7 bases left between them. CDR1 MNHEY and CDR2 SMNVEV come from the germline V gene (reference sequence). The CDR3 nucleotides are TGTGCCAGCAGTTTTAGGGGCGAAAAACTGTTTTTT. It encodes CASSFRGEKLFF.

The chain is built from TRBV7-2 and TRBJ1-2; D gene ambiguous. V lost 4 bases, J lost 0 bases, and 12 bases lay in between. Germline V gene sequence: CDR1 SGHTA, CDR2 FQGNSA. The CDR3 runs 15 residues. Here the CDR3 DNA reads TGTGCCAGCAGCTCCGGGGAGGGCCCTAACTATGGCTACACCTTC. It is translated as CASSSGEGPNYGYTF.

The chain has TRBV30 and TRBJ2-1; a weak D match, TRBD2 (5 bases). Between the trimmed V and J ends, which lost 3 bases and 0 bases, there was a span of 9 bases. Germline CDR1 is GTSNPN and CDR2 is SVGIG (reference sequence). The CDR3 length is 14 residues. The CDR3 region has the DNA TGTGCCTGGAGGGGTACTAGCTCCTACAATGAGCAGTTCTTC. This sequence encodes CAWRGTSSYNEQFF.

The V call is TRBV30, the J call TRBJ1-1, with 7 bases fitting TRBD1. Germline V gene data show CDR1 as GTSNPN and CDR2 as SVGIG (reference sequence). J was trimmed by 3 bases and V by 5 bases; bases with no gene match: 15. This CDR3 comprises 16 residues. CDR3: CAWAPIGGRDHTEAFF. The CDR3 bases are TGTGCCTGGGCCCCAATAGGGGGCAGGGATCACACTGAAGCTTTCTTT.

This chain links TRBV11-2 with TRBJ2-7; a weak D match, TRBD1 (6 bases). Germline V gives CDR1 SGHAT, CDR2 FQNNGV. Trimming pared 1 base from V and 4 bases from J, leaving 8 bases between. The CDR3 has 13 amino acids. CDR3 coding DNA: TGTGCCAGCAGCTTAGTAGGGACATACGAGCAGTACTTC. It translates to CASSLVGTYEQYF.

The chain couples TRBV5-5 to TRBJ2-6; D unresolved. V gave up 0 bases and J gave up 12 bases, with 13 bases separating them. The CDR3 covers 14 residues. Germline loops: CDR1 SGHKS, CDR2 YYEKEE (reference sequence). CDR3: CASSLARPPSVLTF. The CDR3, as DNA: TGTGCCAGCAGCTTGGCGCGGCCACCTTCCGTCCTGACTTTC.

This sequence joins TRBV30 and TRBJ1-5, with D unresolved. The CDR3 is 15 residues long. Germline CDR1 is GTSNPN and CDR2 is SVGIG (reference sequence). V was clipped by 0 bases and J by 4 bases, with 13 bases between them. The CDR3 bases are TGTGCCTGGAGTGTAGGCGGGTATGGAAATCAGCCCCAGCATTTT. It translates to CAWSVGGYGNQPQHF. Full variable domain (missing parts from reference TRBV30 and TRBJ1-5): SQTIHQWPATLVQPVGSPLSLECTVEGTSNPNLYWYRQAAGRGLQLLFYSVGIGQISSEVPQNLSASRPQDRQFILSSKKLLLSDSGFYLCAWSVGGYGNQPQHFGDGTRLSIL.

The chain combines TRBV27 with TRBJ1-5; D remains unclear. Germline V gene lookup returns CDR1 MNHEY and CDR2 SMNVEV (reference sequence). V was cut by 2 bases and J by 0 bases, with 5 bases left in between. The CDR3 has 14 residues. CDR3 nucleotides: TGTGCCAGCAGTTTACGGGGTAGCAATCAGCCCCAGCATTTT. This codes for CASSLRGSNQPQHF.

The chain couples TRBV30 to TRBJ2-7, with 10 bases matching TRBD1. Germline CDR1 GTSNPN, CDR2 SVGIG (reference sequence). This CDR3 region has 14 residues. J gave up 5 bases and V 2 bases, and 6 bases lay outside the gene matches. This chain's CDR3 is CAWSRGTGDHEQYF. In DNA form, the CDR3 reads TGTGCCTGGAGTCGGGGGACAGGGGATCACGAGCAGTACTTC.

The chain joins TRBV5-6 to TRBJ2-7, with TRBD1 matching 7 bases. J gave up 3 bases and V 4 bases, and 22 bases lay outside the gene matches. The germline CDR1 and CDR2 sequences are SGHDT and YYEEEE. This CDR3 contains 19 residues. CDR3 DNA: TGTGCCAGCAGCAGCACGACAATATCCGACAGGGATGGGAACTACGAGCAGTACTTC. As protein: CASSSTTISDRDGNYEQYF. The full variable domain, in which reference TRBV5-6 and TRBJ2-7 provide the parts outside the CDR3, is DAGVTQSPTHLIKTRGQQVTLRCSPKSGHDTVSWYQQALGQGPQFIFQYYEEEERQRGNFPDRFSGHQFPNYSSELNVNALLLGDSALYLCASSSTTISDRDGNYEQYFGPGTRLTVT.

This clone was recorded a few times. The J gene is TRBJ1-3, the V gene TRBV12-3 or TRBV12-4; D is uncertain. This CDR3 has 11 amino acids. V gave up 5 bases and J gave up 4 bases, with 3 bases separating them. This CDR3 reads CASSQGNTIYF. In nucleotides, the CDR3 is TGTGCCAGCAGTCAAGGAAACACCATATATTTT.

The chain couples TRBV27 to TRBJ1-2; D is ambiguous. Germline assignment: CDR1 MNHEY and CDR2 SMNVEV (reference sequence). The V gene lost 4 bases and the J gene lost 4 bases, with 13 bases spanning the gap. CDR3 length: 14 residues. CDR3 sequence reads: CASSWAGPGYGYTF. The CDR3 DNA sequence: TGTGCCAGCAGTTGGGCAGGCCCTGGCTATGGCTACACCTTC.

The genes are TRBV2 and TRBJ2-1, with a weak D call TRBD2 (5 bases). Between the trimmed V and J ends, which lost 8 bases and 8 bases, there was a span of 19 bases. The CDR3 consists of 14 residues. CDR1 is SNHLY, CDR2 FYNNEI, per germline. The CDR3 coding sequence is TGTGCCAGCGGTTACCTCGAACCCGGGGATGAGCAGTTCTTC. Protein sequence: CASGYLEPGDEQFF.

In its sample, this clone was seen once. The chain employs TRBV5-6 and TRBJ2-4, with D possibly matching TRBD1 (5 bases). With 2 bases removed from V and 0 bases from J, the gap between germline ends came to 18 bases. This CDR3 is built from 18 residues. CDR1 SGHDT and CDR2 YYEEEE come from the germline V gene. CDR3 coding DNA: TGTGCCAGCAGCTTAGGGCAGGGTCCATCACTAGCCAAAAACATTCAGTACTTC. Protein sequence: CASSLGQGPSLAKNIQYF.

J is TRBJ1-4 and V is TRBV13, with 10 bases identical to TRBD1. The length of the CDR3 is 18 residues. V lost 5 bases and J lost 5; bases outside the gene matches: 14. Looked up from germline, CDR1 is PRHDT and CDR2 is FYEKMQ (reference sequence). CDR3 protein: CASSLKLPTDRGNEKLFF. The CDR3 nucleotides are TGTGCCAGCAGCCTAAAGCTCCCAACGGACAGGGGGAATGAAAAACTGTTTTTT.

This chain links TRBV18 with TRBJ1-2; a possible D gene is TRBD1 (5 bases). This CDR3 is 15 amino acids long. V shed 3 bases and J shed 4 bases, with 15 bases lying between them. Germline-derived CDR1 and CDR2 are KGHSH and LQKENI. CDR3 nucleotides: TGTGCCAGCTCACCGGGGCAGGAGACCTTCTATGGCTACACCTTC. Translating it yields CASSPGQETFYGYTF. Full variable domain (outside the CDR3, taken from reference TRBV18 and TRBJ1-2): NAGVMQNPRHLVRRRGQEARLRCSPMKGHSHVYWYRQLPEEGLKFMVYLQKENIIDESGMPKERFSAEFPKEGPSILRIQQVVRGDSAAYFCASSPGQETFYGYTFGSGTRLTVV.

V and J are TRBV18 and TRBJ1-2; 9 bases match TRBD1. V shed 3 bases and J 6 bases; nucleotides not matched to a gene: 2. The CDR3 contains 13 residues. In germline, CDR1 is KGHSH, CDR2 LQKENI. The DNA of the CDR3 is TGTGCCAGCTCACCCCGGACAGGGGATGGCTACACCTTC. Translating it yields CASSPRTGDGYTF.

This chain uses TRBV30 with TRBJ2-1, with 8 positions matching TRBD2. Germline V gives CDR1 GTSNPN, CDR2 SVGIG (reference sequence). Trimming took 3 bases from V and 3 from J; bases not matched to a gene: 10. This CDR3 contains 16 residues. CDR3 coding DNA: TGTGCCTGGAGAACGCGGGGGGCGGGAAACTACAATGAGCAGTTCTTC. Its protein product is CAWRTRGAGNYNEQFF.

V and J are TRBV15 and TRBJ2-7, with D unclear. Germline-derived CDR1 and CDR2 are LNHNV and YYDKDF (reference sequence). CDR3 size: 13 residues. V lost 5 bases and J 5 bases, leaving 13 bases between the germline ends. The CDR3 DNA reads TGTGCCACCAGCTTCCCCCAGGTCCACGAGCAGTACTTC. Residues: CATSFPQVHEQYF.

The V gene is TRBV19, the J gene TRBJ2-4, with TRBD2 matching 7 bases. This CDR3 comprises 14 residues. Unmatched junction bases numbered 4, after V lost 3 bases and J lost 5 bases. Germline CDR1 reads LNHDA; CDR2 reads SQIVND (reference sequence). CDR3 amino acids: CASSIQGGENIQYF. CDR3 coding DNA: TGTGCCAGTAGTATCCAGGGAGGGGAAAACATTCAGTACTTC.

The CDR3 nucleotides are TGTGCCACCAGTGATACGGGCCCCGGGGGGACAAAGACCCAGTACTTC. As protein: CATSDTGPGGTKTQYF. The genes are TRBV24-1 and TRBJ2-5, with a possible D match to TRBD2 (7 bases). The CDR3 length is 16 residues. Trimming cost V 3 bases and J 6 bases, with 19 bases left between them. Germline CDR1 KGHDR, CDR2 SFDVKD.

This clone was counted a few times. The chain combines TRBV27 with TRBJ2-7, with 7 bases fitting TRBD1. From germline, CDR1 is MNHEY and CDR2 SMNVEV (reference sequence). The J segment lost 0 bases and the V segment lost 4 bases, leaving 3 bases of the junction unmatched. The CDR3 has 14 amino acids. This chain's CDR3 is CASSWAGGSYEQYF. The CDR3, as DNA: TGTGCCAGCAGTTGGGCAGGGGGCTCCTACGAGCAGTACTTC.